This entry is about one T cell receptor beta chain. Its specificity is not known. These data come from a study of beta chain features in type 1 diabetes. Germline-derived CDR1 and CDR2 are MGHRA and YSYEKL. V shed 4 bases and J 5 bases; nucleotides not matched to a gene: 11. This CDR3 has 16 amino acids. Study-wide results and limits: Shorter TCRB CDR3s, moderately but significantly so, marked every one of the four CD4+ subsets in Type 1 diabetes patients. cDNA-based sequencing might over-represent cells highly expressing TCR.

Investigators reverse transcribed all isolated RNA, so they sequenced expressed TCRB transcripts. Sequenced by immunoSEQ multiplex PCR; TCRdb stores in-frame clones only, minus some. The sample gives 120,000 or so clones, 17% of which show up once; 2.6% is in the top ten. This TCR derives from a man between 18 and 29 years old with type 1 diabetes. This chain connects TRBV4-1 to TRBJ2-3; 8 nucleotides agree with TRBD2. The sequencing input was central memory CD4+ T cells from blood. CDR3 residues: CASSRYSGAEGDTQYF. As DNA, the CDR3 is TGCGCCAGCAGCCGCTATAGCGGGGCCGAAGGAGATACGCAGTATTTT.